This TCR beta chain is drawn from a study of blood T cell repertoires in COVID-19. Trimming at V came to 5 bases and at J to 1 base, leaving 5 bases not matched to a gene. The CDR3 is 14 amino acids. Germline CDR1 and CDR2: SGHVS and FQNEAQ. TCRdb's copy holds only in-frame clones and misses some; the assay was immunoSEQ multiplex PCR. The table has 160,000 or so clones, approximately 85% seen once. Sequenced input: peripheral blood. This TCR was sampled from a woman aged 55 to 70 with COVID-19, enrolled during active disease. The chain employs TRBV7-8 and TRBJ2-7; 7 nucleotides agree with TRBD1. The CDR3 nucleotides read TGTGCCAGCAGCCAGAACAGGGGTTCCTACGAGCAGTACTTC. Amino acids: CASSQNRGSYEQYF.